The T cell receptor beta chain described here comes from a study of type 1 regulatory T cells. At the level of the study: T-allo10 is a Tr1-enriched, alloantigen-specific CD4 T cell product made in vitro. Study-wide points: Type 1 regulatory T cells had a more restricted TCR repertoire than non-type 1 regulatory T cells.

Germline CDR1 and CDR2: MNHEY and SVGEGT. V dropped 5 bases and J dropped 7; count of bases not matched to a gene: 15. The CDR3 has 17 amino acids. Notes on this clonotype: Its antigen is unidentified.

TCRdb re-derived calls from the reads in MiXCR, one entry per CDR3 protein. Among approximately 45,000 distinct CDR3 sequences listed, roughly an eighth were seen once. The sample consisted of cultured non-Tr1 T cells, either the whole culture or a sorted T cell fraction (not recorded which). The sequence was collected from a human donor in good health. This chain connects TRBV6-2 or TRBV6-3 to TRBJ2-1; TRBD2 agrees at 9 bases. The CDR3 spells CASSEYSGGRAGNEQFF. The CDR3 coding sequence is TGTGCCAGCAGTGAATACTCGGGCGGGAGGGCCGGTAATGAGCAGTTCTTC.